This T cell receptor (beta chain) is drawn from a study of OX40 agonist ivuxolimab in advanced cancers. Study at large: Patients received the agonistic anti-OX40 (CD134) antibody ivuxolimab. Patients in the trial were receiving intravenous ivuxolimab every 2 weeks, at doses of 0.01 to 10 mg/kg. Study results and limitations: With doses of 0.1-3.0 mg/kg, partial responders showed among the lowest clonal expansion.

Measured with immunoSEQ multiplex PCR; TCRdb has only the in-frame clones, and not every one. The table records about 30,000 clones, around 87% of them present only once. Patients were ruled out by autoimmune disease history or systemic immunosuppression. On this clone: What it recognizes is unknown.

The material was CD4+ or CD8+ T cells sorted from blood, obtained in a trial of the OX40 agonist ivuxolimab. The sequence derives from an adult with an advanced solid tumor such as melanoma, head and neck, liver or kidney cancer.

The CDR3 reads CASSYGQGVAKNIQYF. CDR3 nucleotides: TGTGCCAGCAGCTACGGACAGGGAGTAGCCAAAAACATTCAGTACTTC. J is TRBJ2-4 and V is TRBV11-1, with TRBD1 matching 8 bases. Per the germline V gene, CDR1 is SGHAT and CDR2 is FQDESV (reference sequence). The CDR3 consists of 16 residues. V shed 4 bases, J shed 0 bases, and the junction held 5 bases outside the gene matches.